Listed here are 19 T cell receptor beta chains from one sample, sequenced in a study of blood T cells in healthy people across ages. Through a sample-barcoded 5' primer and a J-beta primer mix, a second PCR was run for roughly 7 to 12 cycles. Each CDR3 protein gets one entry after TCRdb re-called the 5' RACE reads with MiXCR. In the table there are around 1,900,000 distinct CDR3 sequences, about 39% of which are singletons. The sample was blood. The receptors come from a human donor in good health.

The gene calls are TRBV28 and TRBJ2-3; TRBD2 matches 13 bases. The CDR3 covers 15 residues. In germline, CDR1 is MDHEN, CDR2 SYDVKM. V lost 5 bases to trimming and J lost 5 bases; unmatched junction nucleotides: 4. The CDR3: CASSPWTSGGDTQYF. In DNA, the CDR3 is TGTGCCAGCAGTCCCTGGACTAGCGGGGGAGATACGCAGTATTTT.

This clonotype was seen a handful of times. The chain links TRBV7-6 to TRBJ2-5; 9 nucleotides agree with TRBD1. The assigned J gene may be wrong: the sequence end matches TRBJ2-7 better. Germline V gene data show CDR1 as SGHVS and CDR2 as FNYEAQ. The CDR3 spans 16 residues. The CDR3 here is CASSLVIGTGSSEQYF. The DNA for the CDR3 is TGTGCCAGCAGCTTAGTCATCGGGACAGGGTCTAGCGAGCAGTACTTC.

The V call is TRBV11-2, the J call TRBJ1-3; D gene unclear. The length of the CDR3 is 16 residues. In germline, CDR1 is SGHAT, CDR2 FQNNGV. Trimming stripped 5 bases from V and 0 bases from J, with 14 bases between. The CDR3 nucleotides read TGTGCCAGCAGCCCGTACACGGGAAACTCTGGAAACACCATATATTTT. It translates to CASSPYTGNSGNTIYF.

CDR3 DNA: TGTGCCAGCAGCCTGGAGAGGGGGCGCTTGTATGGCTACACCTTC. Translated: CASSLERGRLYGYTF. The J gene is TRBJ1-2, the V gene TRBV7-2, with 7 bases matching TRBD1. Germline V gene lookup returns CDR1 SGHTA and CDR2 FQGNSA. Losses at the gene ends were 5 bases for V and 5 bases for J; bases not matched to a gene: 11. The CDR3 has 15 residues. Based on the CDR3 plus reference TRBV7-2 and TRBJ1-2, the full variable domain is GAGVSQSPSNKVTEKGKDVELRCDPISGHTALYWYRQSLGQGLEFLIYFQGNSAPDKSGLPSDRFSAERTGGSVSTLTIQRTQQEDSAVYLCASSLERGRLYGYTFGSGTRLTVV.

In its sample, this clonotype was seen a few times. The V gene is TRBV7-6, the J gene TRBJ2-7; TRBD1 is a possible D gene (6 bases). Trimming removed 5 bases from V and 0 bases from J, with 20 bases in between. From germline, CDR1 is SGHVS and CDR2 FNYEAQ. The CDR3 sequence is 17 residues long. Written as DNA, the CDR3 is TGTGCCAGCAGCGTAAGGGTACAGGGTCCTGTCTCCTACGAGCAGTACTTC. It encodes CASSVRVQGPVSYEQYF.

This clonotype was counted many times. The chain employs TRBV20-1 and TRBJ2-5; D is unresolved. Germline assignment: CDR1 DFQATT and CDR2 SNEGSKA (reference sequence). This CDR3 spans 12 amino acids. The V and J ends lost 2 bases and 4 bases respectively, with 8 bases between them. CDR3 sequence reads: CSARFGGETQYF. The CDR3 region has the DNA TGCAGTGCTAGATTTGGTGGAGAGACCCAGTACTTC.

This clonotype was recorded a few times. This sequence joins TRBV29-1 and TRBJ1-5, with D unresolved. There are 13 residues in the CDR3. Germline V CDR1 and CDR2: SQVTM, ANQGSEA. V lost 4 bases, J lost 0 bases, and 7 bases lay in between. The CDR3 bases are TGCAGCGTTGCAAAAGATAGCAATCAGCCCCAGCATTTT. Amino acid sequence: CSVAKDSNQPQHF.

The chain uses TRBV28 and TRBJ2-7; a possible D gene is TRBD1 (5 bases). This CDR3 region has 14 residues. The germline gives CDR1 MDHEN, CDR2 SYDVKM. The V and J ends lost 7 bases and 2 bases respectively, with 15 bases between them. CDR3 sequence (DNA): TGTGCCAGCACTGTGGTAGGGGTGACCTACGAGCAGTACTTC. It yields the protein CASTVVGVTYEQYF. The variable domain in full, completed from reference TRBV28 and TRBJ2-7, reads DVKVTQSSRYLVKRTGEKVFLECVQDMDHENMFWYRQDPGLGLRLIYFSYDVKMKEKGDIPEGYSVSREKKERFSLILESASTNQTSMYLCASTVVGVTYEQYFGPGTRLTVT.

The chain employs TRBV7-9 and TRBJ2-3; a weak D match, TRBD1 (5 bases). Germline CDR1 reads SEHNR; CDR2 reads FQNEAQ (reference sequence). The CDR3 has 14 residues. Trimming stripped 7 bases from V and 3 bases from J, with 14 bases between. The CDR3 region is CASIQIRVTDTQYF. DNA of the CDR3: TGTGCCAGCATCCAGATCAGGGTGACAGATACGCAGTATTTT.

This clonotype was counted only a few times. This rearrangement joins TRBV6-5 to TRBJ2-1; possibly TRBD1 or TRBD2 for D (5 bases each). Germline loops: CDR1 MNHEY, CDR2 SVGAGI. The CDR3 is 14 residues long. V lost 0 bases to trimming and J lost 9 bases, with 12 bases between them. The DNA for the CDR3 is TGTGCCAGCAGTTACTCGTCAGAGGGGAGTGAGCAGTTCTTC. It is translated as CASSYSSEGSEQFF.

The chain is built from TRBV7-2 and TRBJ2-5, with D perhaps TRBD2 (6 bases). The CDR3 runs 14 residues. Per the germline V gene, CDR1 is SGHTA and CDR2 is FQGNSA. Trimming shortened V by 7 bases and J by 1 base, and 13 bases separated the two germline ends. CDR3 bases: TGTGCCAGCACCGTGGGGGGATCCCAAGAGACCCAGTACTTC. Its protein is CASTVGGSQETQYF.

The chain is built from TRBV5-1 and TRBJ2-1, with TRBD2 identical over 11 bases. V lost 2 bases to trimming and J lost 5 bases; unmatched junction nucleotides: 6. Germline CDR1 SGHRS, CDR2 YFSETQ. CDR3 length: 16 amino acids. CDR3 protein: CASSFLAGGPHNEQFF. As DNA, the CDR3 is TGCGCCAGCAGCTTCTTAGCGGGGGGGCCTCACAATGAGCAGTTCTTC.

The chain joins TRBV13 to TRBJ2-3, with TRBD1 identical over 12 bases. The CDR3 covers 16 residues. CDR1 and CDR2 (germline): PRHDT, FYEKMQ (reference sequence). V dropped 0 bases and J dropped 4; count of bases not matched to a gene: 2. This chain's CDR3 is CASSLGGTGGADTQYF. In DNA, the CDR3 is TGTGCCAGCAGCTTAGGTGGGACAGGGGGCGCAGATACGCAGTATTTT.

This clonotype was found a few times. The V gene is TRBV6-2 or TRBV6-3, the J gene TRBJ1-1, with D possibly being TRBD1 (6 bases). Per the germline V gene, CDR1 is MNHEY and CDR2 is SVGEGT. This CDR3 is built from 14 residues. Trimming stripped 4 bases from V and 1 base from J, with 10 bases between. The CDR3 DNA follows: TGTGCCAGCAGTTTCAGGGGCAAGAACACTGAAGCTTTCTTT. It specifies CASSFRGKNTEAFF.

The V and J genes are TRBV15 and TRBJ1-4; the D is unclear. V was shortened by 7 bases and J by 2 bases, with 11 bases between the two germline ends. Germline-derived CDR1 and CDR2 are LNHNV and YYDKDF (reference sequence). CDR3 length equals 14 residues. The CDR3 protein is CATTMAATNEKLFF. The CDR3 DNA sequence: TGTGCCACCACCATGGCAGCCACTAATGAAAAACTGTTTTTT.

The V and J genes are TRBV12-3 or TRBV12-4 and TRBJ2-5; 7 bases match TRBD2. This CDR3 is 16 amino acids long. Trimming at V came to 3 bases and at J to 0 bases, leaving 7 bases not matched to a gene. DNA for the CDR3: TGTGCCAGCAGTTTTGGTGCGGGGGAGTACCAAGAGACCCAGTACTTC. Amino acids: CASSFGAGEYQETQYF.

This clonotype was observed a few times. V is TRBV29-1 and J is TRBJ1-2; 8 bases fit TRBD1. Germline CDR1 reads SQVTM; CDR2 reads ANQGSEA. V trimming: 5 bases; J trimming: 7 bases; junction bases outside the gene matches: 15. The CDR3 has 15 residues. DNA for the CDR3: TGCAGCGTTAGAGGGACAGGCCCGGTACAAGGTGGCTACACCTTC. The encoded protein is CSVRGTGPVQGGYTF.

This clonotype turned up a few times. V gene TRBV10-3 combines with J gene TRBJ2-3, with TRBD2 matching 11 bases. The CDR3 runs 15 residues. V lost 8 bases to trimming and J lost 0 bases; unmatched junction nucleotides: 4. Germline CDR1 ENHRY, CDR2 SYGVKD. In DNA form, the CDR3 reads TGTGCCATCGGGGGACTAGCGGTCAGCACAGATACGCAGTATTTT. Its protein is CAIGGLAVSTDTQYF.

CDR3 sequence reads: CASSFSAGSNEQFF. CDR3 bases: TGTGCCAGCAGCTTCTCGGCAGGGAGCAATGAGCAGTTCTTC. The chain employs TRBV7-8 and TRBJ2-1; D is possibly TRBD1 or TRBD2 (5 bases each). From germline, CDR1 is SGHVS and CDR2 FQNEAQ. The CDR3 runs to 14 residues. The V gene lost 3 bases and the J gene lost 6 bases, with 12 bases spanning the gap.